This T cell receptor beta chain is from a study of long-term antiretroviral therapy in people with HIV. Roughly 0.85-11 million cryopreserved PBMC were held in samples before DNA extraction. From germline, CDR1 is SEHNR and CDR2 FQNEAQ (reference sequence). This CDR3 is built from 12 residues. V was pared by 5 bases and J by 3 bases, with 5 bases between. The authors ran the immunoSEQ assay, v3.0, at survey level. The target of sequencing was roughly 35,000-50,000 T-cell genomes per sample. Produced via immunoSEQ multiplex PCR; TCRdb's table is partial and in-frame only. The table has 20,000 to 30,000 clones, 81% seen once. Findings and caveats of the study: CDR3 length ranges were narrower in HIV repertoires than in controls.

Comments on this clone: Its antigen is as yet unknown.

This material consisted of unsorted PBMCs, taken at the start of antiretroviral therapy, before treatment. This TCR came from a woman younger than 35 with HIV. The chain links TRBV7-9 to TRBJ2-1; no clear D. The CDR3 protein is CASSVGYNEQFF. CDR3 coding DNA: TGTGCCAGCAGCGTAGGCTACAATGAGCAGTTCTTC.